The table lists the clone carrying this T cell receptor beta chain with many counts. Its antigen is still unknown. The sample comes from a study of blood T cells in healthy people across ages. The second PCR ran roughly 6 to 12 cycles with a sample-barcoded 5' primer and J-beta primers. CDR3-containing paired-end reads numbering at least 2.5 million came from each sample. Using its own MiXCR run on the 5' RACE reads, TCRdb lists one record per CDR3 protein. The profile shows about 650,000 distinct CDR3 sequences, 45% to 60% of them singletons. Findings and limits, study-wide: Estimated diversity, derived from one million T cells, was regarded as an underestimate.

The germline V gene has CDR1 SQVTM and CDR2 ANQGSEA. V lost 7 bases and J 6 bases, leaving 12 bases between the germline ends. The CDR3 extends over 11 amino acids. The origin of this receptor is a woman of 80 years or more in good health. J is TRBJ1-1 and V is TRBV29-1; no firm D call. Source material: blood. CDR3 in DNA: TGCAGCGCAGGTGAAGGTTCTGAAGCTTTCTTT. Translating gives CSAGEGSEAFF.